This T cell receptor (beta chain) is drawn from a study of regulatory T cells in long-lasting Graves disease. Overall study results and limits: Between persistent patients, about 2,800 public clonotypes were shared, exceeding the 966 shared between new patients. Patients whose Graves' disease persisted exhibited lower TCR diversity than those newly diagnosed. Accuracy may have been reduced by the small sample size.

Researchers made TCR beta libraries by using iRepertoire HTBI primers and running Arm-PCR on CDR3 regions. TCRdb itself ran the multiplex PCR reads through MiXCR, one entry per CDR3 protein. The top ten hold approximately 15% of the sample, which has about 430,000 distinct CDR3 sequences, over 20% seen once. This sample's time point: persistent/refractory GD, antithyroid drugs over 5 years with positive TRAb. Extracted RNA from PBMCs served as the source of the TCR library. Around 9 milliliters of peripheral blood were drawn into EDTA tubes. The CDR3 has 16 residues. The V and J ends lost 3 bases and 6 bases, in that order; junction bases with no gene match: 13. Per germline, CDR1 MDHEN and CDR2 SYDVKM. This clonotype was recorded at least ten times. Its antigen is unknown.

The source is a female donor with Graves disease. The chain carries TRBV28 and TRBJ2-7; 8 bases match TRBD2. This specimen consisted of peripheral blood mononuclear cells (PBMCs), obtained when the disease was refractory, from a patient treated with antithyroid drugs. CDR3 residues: CASSFPGGGVESEQYF. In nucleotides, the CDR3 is TGTGCCAGCAGTTTCCCCGGGGGGGGGGTAGAAAGCGAGCAGTACTTC.